The subject of this entry is one T cell receptor (beta chain). This clonotype was counted ten times or more. Its antigen remains undetermined. No per-base quality is available; no much larger clone lies one base away. These data come from a study of Graves' ophthalmopathy and Graves' hyperthyroidism (dated by TCRdb to the late 2010s). General notes on the study: Peripheral blood was collected before any treatment was given, at the time of initial diagnosis. Following sampling, methimazole starting at 30 mg daily was administered to hyperthyroidism patients, and high-dose intravenous methylprednisolone was administered to ophthalmopathy patients. The 75 to 100 discovery patients were divided at random into training and test sets in a 7:3 ratio. In total, some 140 blood samples were TCR-sequenced: 43 ophthalmopathy, approximately 75 hyperthyroidism and around 17 hyperthyroidism-to-ophthalmopathy patients. To explore V-J signatures that separate ophthalmopathy from hyperthyroidism, a discovery set of about 100 patients was enrolled, consisting of approximately 45 with ophthalmopathy and approximately 57 with stable hyperthyroidism. T-cell repertoires of thyroid tissue and blood were compared in more than 5 hyperthyroidism patients. An independent validation cohort comprised 18 hyperthyroidism patients and over 15 patients who later progressed from hyperthyroidism to ophthalmopathy. The study used TCR beta repertoire signatures to distinguish Graves' ophthalmopathy from Graves' hyperthyroidism and to predict progression to ophthalmopathy. What the research found in general, with its limitations: The 13-signature model separated ophthalmopathy from stable hyperthyroidism with approximately 88% sensitivity and about 84% specificity in cross-validation, and 80%/75% in the test set. In validation, the model predicted ophthalmopathy progression with 70.59% sensitivity and 72% to 80% specificity; some 13 predicted patients were CT-confirmed with GO in a median of around 6 months. Most expanded thyroid clonotypes with frequency above 0.001 were also detected in blood, suggesting blood repertoires may reflect the thyroid immune response. No statistical method was used to predetermine the sample size, and group allocation was not hidden from the investigators.

Hyperthyroidism was defined as stable when no progression to ophthalmopathy occurred within 18 months of follow-up. Hyperthyroidism patients were newly diagnosed, with disease duration under 2 months, and aged 18 to 65 years. Patients with other autoimmune diseases, uncontrolled infections, pregnancy or lactation were excluded from the study. Diagnosis relied on clinical symptoms, serum thyroxine, TRAb, thyroid ultrasound and orbital computed tomography. Ficoll-Paque density gradient centrifugation was used to isolate PBMCs from 8.5 to 10 ml of fresh peripheral blood. Trizol reagent was used to extract the total RNA, and its quality was then checked on an Agilent 2100 Bioanalyzer. For repertoire sequencing, the TCR beta CDR3 regions were amplified from RNA transcripts. The first round was an RT-PCR using HTBI primers with the Qiagen OneStep RT-PCR kit, and this first round was followed by a second-round multiplex PCR, then size selection and purification. Libraries were sequenced on an Illumina HiSeq2000 using paired-end 100 bp reads. The paper's data handling went like this. SOAPnuke was used for read processing, and reads with adapters, uncalled bases, a mean Phred below 15, or no exact constant-primer or identifier match were discarded. COPE v1.2.5 was used to merge the high-quality paired reads. Unique nucleotide sequences were defined as clonotypes and aligned to IMGT TRB V, D and J references using MiTCR v1.1. The analysis was limited to V-J combinations with a frequency above 0.0001, which together covered 98% to 99.2% of repertoires. A TCR clonal expansion and chaos score per V-J combination was defined as the ratio of F50 clonal expansion to chaos observed in the TCRdist matrix. Welch's t-statistics and random forest were used to reduce the features to approximately 13 V-J combinations, which were then used as input to a naive Bayes classifier. Thyroid-blood repertoire similarity was quantified with the Morisita-Horn index. The raw public reads went through TCRdb reprocessing: fastp at Q25, MiXCR clone calling, in-frame beta chains kept. When rows share a CDR3 protein, they turn into one entry using the most common DNA and genes. The V and J calls shown here were made by TCRdb, not taken from the authors' results. The sample profile shows approximately 380,000 distinct CDR3 sequences; 20% to 25% of them were found once. The ten largest clones capture 2.5% to 3.5% of the sample.

The CDR3 contains 14 residues, cysteine and phenylalanine counted. The retained sequence is limited to the CDR3, 42 bases, with the frame set at the first base. Cut back by 4 bases and 1 base, the V and J ends lie 13 bases apart. For CDR1 and CDR2, the germline V gene (reference sequence) lists GTSNPN and SVGIG. The TCR sequence derives from a woman younger than 35 with stable Graves' hyperthyroidism. Donor details come from another sample of the same person, matched by shared clones. Material: peripheral blood. The chain was built from TRBV30 and TRBJ2-5; the D gene cannot be resolved reliably. The base sequence is TGTGCCTGGAAGGCTTCTTGGGCCCAAGAGACCCAGTACTTC. Its protein is CAWKASWAQETQYF.